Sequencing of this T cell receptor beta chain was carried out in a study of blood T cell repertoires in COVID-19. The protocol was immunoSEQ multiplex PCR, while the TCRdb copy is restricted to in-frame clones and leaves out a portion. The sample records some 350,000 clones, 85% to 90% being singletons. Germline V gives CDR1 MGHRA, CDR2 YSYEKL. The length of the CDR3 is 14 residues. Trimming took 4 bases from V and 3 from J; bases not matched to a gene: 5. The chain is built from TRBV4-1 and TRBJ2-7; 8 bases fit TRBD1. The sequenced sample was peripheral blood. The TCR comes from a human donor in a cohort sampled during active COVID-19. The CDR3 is CASSPRTGSYEQYF. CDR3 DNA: TGCGCCAGCAGCCCCAGGACAGGGAGCTACGAGCAGTACTTC.